Listed here are 29 T cell receptor beta chains from one sample, sequenced in a study of OX40 agonist ivuxolimab in advanced cancers. Data came from immunoSEQ multiplex PCR; TCRdb stores just in-frame clones and leaves some out. The table shows 40,000 to 60,000 clones, with roughly 79% occurring only once. The specimen comprised CD4+ or CD8+ T cells sorted from blood, sampled in a trial of the OX40 agonist ivuxolimab. The source of these receptors is an adult with an advanced solid tumor such as melanoma, head and neck, liver or kidney cancer.

The chain recombines TRBV19 with TRBJ2-1, with TRBD1 as a possible D gene (5 bases). The CDR3 loop spans 16 amino acids. Trimming shortened V by 3 bases and J by 6 bases, and 18 bases separated the two germline ends. Germline V gives CDR1 LNHDA, CDR2 SQIVND (reference sequence). CDR3: CASSMVVGVKGNEQFF. CDR3 nucleotides: TGTGCCAGTAGTATGGTAGTAGGGGTAAAGGGCAATGAGCAGTTCTTC.

The chain is built from TRBV7-6 and TRBJ2-3; 10 bases map to TRBD2. The CDR3 extends over 17 amino acids. The germline CDR1 and CDR2 sequences are SGHVS and FNYEAQ. Trimming took 0 bases from V and 0 from J; bases not matched to a gene: 3. The DNA for the CDR3 is TGTGCCAGCAGCTTAGCGCTACTAGCGGGAAGCACAGATACGCAGTATTTT. Residues: CASSLALLAGSTDTQYF.

This clone was seen only a few times. This chain uses TRBV20-1 with TRBJ2-1, with D unclear. V dropped 6 bases and J dropped 4 bases, with 7 bases sitting between them. The CDR3 contains 11 residues. CDR1 is DFQATT, CDR2 SNEGSKA, per germline (reference sequence). CDR3 in amino acids: CSALTYNEQFF. The CDR3 bases are TGCAGTGCACTAACATACAATGAGCAGTTCTTC.

The rearrangement uses TRBV27 and TRBJ2-1, with a weak D call TRBD2 (5 bases). The length of the CDR3 is 16 residues. V dropped 6 bases and J dropped 2 bases, with 17 bases sitting between them. Per the germline V gene, CDR1 is MNHEY and CDR2 is SMNVEV (reference sequence). This CDR3 is CASRPVAGAAYNEQFF. The DNA of the CDR3 is TGTGCCAGCAGGCCTGTTGCGGGTGCGGCCTACAATGAGCAGTTCTTC.

This clone was counted only a few times. The chain carries TRBV18 and TRBJ1-5, with D maybe TRBD1 (5 bases). This CDR3 has 15 amino acids. V was clipped by 1 base and J by 1 base, with 8 bases between them. In germline, CDR1 is KGHSH, CDR2 LQKENI. The CDR3 reads CASSPRGASNQPQHF. The CDR3 coding sequence is TGTGCCAGCTCACCACGAGGGGCAAGCAATCAGCCCCAGCATTTT.

This rearrangement joins TRBV15 to TRBJ1-1; D gene uncertain. The CDR3 covers 16 residues. In germline, CDR1 is LNHNV, CDR2 YYDKDF (reference sequence). Trimming removed 0 bases from V and 4 bases from J, with 15 bases in between. The CDR3 reads CATSRERWTHFTEAFF. CDR3 DNA sequence: TGTGCCACCAGCAGAGAGCGATGGACGCACTTCACTGAAGCTTTCTTT.

As to this clone: Other DNA sequences in the sample encode the same CDR3. The chain joins TRBV30 to TRBJ2-7; perhaps TRBD2 as D (6 bases). The CDR3 consists of 11 residues. Trimming took off 2 bases at V and 6 bases at J, with 8 bases between the two ends. Germline lookup yields CDR1 GTSNPN and CDR2 SVGIG (reference sequence). In DNA form, the CDR3 reads TGTGCCTGGAGTTGGGGAGGCGAGCAGTACTTC. The encoded protein is CAWSWGGEQYF.

This chain joins TRBV5-1 and TRBJ1-1; D unresolved. Germline CDR1 and CDR2: SGHRS and YFSETQ. V lost 0 bases to trimming and J lost 0 bases, with 12 bases between them. The CDR3 consists of 16 residues. In DNA form, the CDR3 reads TGCGCCAGCAGCTTGGAAGGTACGTTCATGAACACTGAAGCTTTCTTT. It encodes CASSLEGTFMNTEAFF.

The chain uses TRBV5-6 and TRBJ2-7; D is possibly TRBD2 (6 bases). The CDR3 is 15 amino acids. Germline assignment: CDR1 SGHDT and CDR2 YYEEEE. Deletions cut 4 bases from V and 7 bases from J, with 21 bases between. The CDR3 nucleotides are TGTGCCAGCAGCAGACGACTACGGGAGAGGAGGGAGCAGTACTTC. Encoded protein: CASSRRLRERREQYF.

There are a few counts of this clone. The CDR3 DNA reads as TGTGCCAGCACCAATAAACGTAGCGGCGGTGAGCAGTTCTTC. It specifies CASTNKRSGGEQFF. The V and J genes are TRBV7-2 and TRBJ2-1; possible D gene TRBD2, 6 bases. CDR3 size: 14 residues. Deletions cut 7 bases from V and 9 bases from J, with 19 bases between. Germline values: CDR1 SGHTA, CDR2 FQGNSA.

This clone was counted a few times. The chain uses TRBV7-6 and TRBJ2-1; no reliable D call. The CDR3 consists of 13 residues. Trimming removed 5 bases at V and 4 bases at J, with 9 bases between. CDR1 and CDR2 (germline): SGHVS, FNYEAQ. Here the CDR3 reads CASSPDGYNEQFF. As DNA, the CDR3 is TGTGCCAGCAGCCCCGATGGTTACAATGAGCAGTTCTTC.

The rearrangement joins TRBV7-9 to TRBJ2-5; maybe TRBD2 (6 bases). The DNA end favors TRBJ2-7, so the J call may be wrong. CDR1 is SEHNR, CDR2 FQNEAQ, per germline (reference sequence). The CDR3 has 14 amino acids. The CDR3 here is CASSPAGVAYEQYF. The DNA for the CDR3 is TGTGCCAGCAGCCCAGCGGGCGTCGCCTACGAGCAGTACTTC.

The genes are TRBV27 and TRBJ1-2, with 12 bases that match TRBD1. The germline gives CDR1 MNHEY, CDR2 SMNVEV (reference sequence). CDR3 length: 18 residues. Unmatched junction bases numbered 12, after V lost 5 bases and J lost 2 bases. CDR3 sequence: CASSADGTGGTVNYGYTF. The CDR3 DNA follows: TGTGCCAGCAGTGCCGACGGGACAGGGGGCACAGTAAACTATGGCTACACCTTC.

This rearrangement joins TRBV7-2 to TRBJ2-5; 13 nucleotides agree with TRBD2. Near its end, the DNA agrees better with TRBJ2-7, so the J call may be wrong. This CDR3 contains 16 residues. Germline CDR1 reads SGHTA; CDR2 reads FQGNSA. The CDR3 DNA is TGTGCCAGCAGCGACGGACTAGCGGGAGTTTGGAACGAGCAGTACTTC. This codes for CASSDGLAGVWNEQYF.

The gene calls are TRBV30 and TRBJ1-3; D gene uncertain. The CDR3 has 13 residues. V lost 0 bases to trimming and J lost 5 bases, with 8 bases between them. Germline CDR1 GTSNPN, CDR2 SVGIG (reference sequence). Here the CDR3 reads CAWSVNGRNTIYF. CDR3 DNA: TGTGCCTGGAGTGTAAACGGACGAAACACCATATATTTT.

The chain is built from TRBV7-9 and TRBJ2-5; 7 nucleotides align to TRBD1. The CDR3 length is 14 residues. V dropped 4 bases and J dropped 3; count of bases not matched to a gene: 5. In germline, CDR1 is SEHNR, CDR2 FQNEAQ (reference sequence). CDR3 amino acids: CASSWATGEETQYF. CDR3 in DNA: TGTGCCAGCAGCTGGGCCACAGGGGAAGAGACCCAGTACTTC.

The CDR3 sequence: CASSIVDTNEKLFF. The CDR3 DNA is TGTGCCAGTAGTATAGTGGACACGAATGAAAAACTGTTTTTT. The chain joins TRBV19 to TRBJ1-4; possible D gene TRBD1, 5 bases. The CDR3 runs to 14 residues. Per germline, CDR1 LNHDA and CDR2 SQIVND (reference sequence). The V end was cut by 1 base, the J end by 5 bases, with 8 bases between.

The chain employs TRBV19 and TRBJ1-1; D gene ambiguous. Per the germline V gene, CDR1 is LNHDA and CDR2 is SQIVND (reference sequence). The V end was cut by 3 bases, the J end by 4 bases, with 9 bases between. This CDR3 is built from 13 residues. The CDR3: CASSIVPSTEAFF. Here the CDR3 DNA reads TGTGCCAGTAGTATTGTCCCCTCCACTGAAGCTTTCTTT.

The chain links TRBV6-6 to TRBJ2-4; 11 nucleotides match TRBD1. Unmatched junction bases numbered 2, after V lost 4 bases and J lost 6 bases. This CDR3 has 14 residues. Germline V gives CDR1 MNHNY, CDR2 SVGAGI (reference sequence). CDR3 nucleotides: TGTGCCAGCAGTTTAGGGACAGGGGGAAACATTCAGTACTTC. It is translated as CASSLGTGGNIQYF.

The chain joins TRBV5-4 to TRBJ2-4; TRBD2 aligns across 7 bases. The CDR3 sequence is 18 residues long. The germline V gene has CDR1 SGHNT and CDR2 YYREEE (reference sequence). Germline trimming cut 1 base from V and 2 bases from J; bases unmatched to any gene: 12. The CDR3 protein is CASSLWSGLGNSKNIQYF. For the CDR3, the DNA is TGTGCCAGCAGCTTGTGGAGCGGACTAGGGAATTCCAAAAACATTCAGTACTTC.

The genes are TRBV5-4 and TRBJ2-1, with no clear D. Germline V CDR1 and CDR2: SGHNT, YYREEE (reference sequence). Trimming took 2 bases from V and 6 from J, leaving 9 bases between them. The CDR3 runs 13 residues. For the CDR3, the DNA is TGTGCCAGCAGCTTTCAGGCTCGCAATGAGCAGTTCTTC. It codes for CASSFQARNEQFF.

This clone was counted between two and nine times. V is TRBV4-3 and J is TRBJ1-1; D not certain. The CDR3 consists of 14 residues. In germline, CDR1 is LGHNA, CDR2 YSLEER. V lost 4 bases and J 0 bases, leaving 9 bases between the germline ends. This CDR3 is CASSLTGMNTEAFF. CDR3 bases: TGCGCCAGCAGCCTAACCGGAATGAACACTGAAGCTTTCTTT.

In DNA form, the CDR3 reads TGTGCCAGCAGCTGGGGACTGGGGAACACTGAAGCTTTCTTT. It translates to CASSWGLGNTEAFF. The chain combines TRBV7-8 with TRBJ1-1, with D maybe TRBD1 (5 bases). This CDR3 is built from 14 residues. Germline-derived CDR1 and CDR2 are SGHVS and FQNEAQ. The V and J ends lost 4 bases and 1 base respectively, with 10 bases between them.

The chain recombines TRBV12-5 with TRBJ2-2; D is ambiguous. The CDR3 consists of 14 residues. The V and J ends lost 7 bases and 9 bases respectively, with 18 bases between them. Germline CDR1 reads LGHNT; CDR2 reads FRNRAP. The CDR3 sequence: CASAPNIGPRELFF. DNA of the CDR3: TGTGCTAGTGCCCCCAATATTGGACCCCGGGAGCTGTTTTTT.

The rearrangement links TRBV2 to TRBJ1-5; no firm D call. CDR1 is SNHLY, CDR2 FYNNEI, per germline. The CDR3 is made up of 14 amino acids. Trimming shortened V by 5 bases and J by 9 bases, and 17 bases separated the two germline ends. CDR3 DNA sequence: TGTGCCAGCAGTCCTATTAAGGGATCGGGGCCCCAGCATTTT. Translation: CASSPIKGSGPQHF. The whole variable domain, filled in from reference TRBV2 and TRBJ1-5, reads EPEVTQTPSHQVTQMGQEVILRCVPISNHLYFYWYRQILGQKVEFLVSFYNNEISEKSEIFDDQFSVERPDGSNFTLKIRSTKLEDSAMYFCASSPIKGSGPQHFGDGTRLSIL.

Concerning this clone itself: One junction end disagrees with the germline gene, perhaps due to a read error. The chain employs TRBV2 and TRBJ2-5, with 7 nucleotides matching TRBD1. CDR1 and CDR2 (germline): SNHLY, FYNNEI. This CDR3 contains 14 residues. CDR3 nucleotides: TGTGCCAGCAGAGCTCATACAGGGGAAGAAACCCAGTACTTC. Amino acid sequence: CASRAHTGEETQYF.

CDR3 protein: CAISESSYNEQFF. CDR3 nucleotides: TGTGCCATCAGTGAGAGCTCCTACAATGAGCAGTTCTTC. J is TRBJ2-1 and V is TRBV10-3; no clear D. This CDR3 region has 13 residues. Germline CDR1 is ENHRY and CDR2 is SYGVKD. V lost 2 bases, J lost 0 bases, and 2 bases lay in between.

The chain links TRBV13 to TRBJ2-5, with D tentatively TRBD2 (6 bases). The assigned J gene may be wrong: the sequence end matches TRBJ2-7 better. The CDR3 is made up of 16 amino acids. The germline gives CDR1 PRHDT, CDR2 FYEKMQ (reference sequence). CDR3 sequence (DNA): TGTGCCAGCAGCTCCCTTCCCGGGACTGGGTCCTACGAGCAGTACTTC. Translation: CASSSLPGTGSYEQYF.

The sample holds one count of this clone. The CDR3 is CAIGLSYEQYF. The CDR3 DNA reads as TGTGCCATCGGCCTTAGCTACGAGCAGTACTTC. The chain uses TRBV10-3 and TRBJ2-7; D ambiguous. The CDR3 contains 11 residues. Germline CDR1 ENHRY, CDR2 SYGVKD. Trimming removed 8 bases at V and 3 bases at J, with 8 bases between.